These 5 T cell receptor beta chains came from one sample sequenced in a study of cytomegalovirus exposure and HLA in healthy donors. The PCR used 60 Vbeta and 13 Jbeta primers. Using immunoSEQ multiplex PCR, the repertoire was profiled, and TCRdb retains in-frame clones only, with some absent. The data hold 150,000 to 200,000 clones, with roughly 74% observed a single time. What was sequenced was PBMCs. The source is a male donor in good health and CMV-seronegative.

The chain carries TRBV6-5 and TRBJ2-4; the D gene is possibly TRBD1 (6 bases). V lost 6 bases to trimming and J lost 0 bases, with 12 bases between them. This CDR3 spans 15 amino acids. CDR1 MNHEY and CDR2 SVGAGI come from the germline V gene. For the CDR3, the DNA is TGTGCCAGCAGCTCGAGGGGGATAGCCAAAAACATTCAGTACTTC. It specifies CASSSRGIAKNIQYF.

The chain joins TRBV10-3 to TRBJ2-3, with 7 bases lining up with TRBD2. Looked up from germline, CDR1 is ENHRY and CDR2 is SYGVKD. This CDR3 region has 15 residues. V was pared by 4 bases and J by 0 bases, with 4 bases of the junction left unmatched. The CDR3 loop is CAISASGLSTDTQYF. The CDR3 coding sequence is TGTGCCATCAGTGCTAGCGGACTTAGCACAGATACGCAGTATTTT.

Only one count was recorded for this clone. The chain couples TRBV6-5 to TRBJ2-3, with TRBD1 identical over 7 bases. CDR1 MNHEY and CDR2 SVGAGI come from the germline V gene. This CDR3 is built from 15 residues. J gave up 0 bases and V 2 bases, and 2 bases lay outside the gene matches. The CDR3 reads CASSYGGQSTDTQYF. Written as DNA, the CDR3 is TGTGCCAGCAGTTACGGGGGACAGAGCACAGATACGCAGTATTTT.

This chain connects TRBV5-1 to TRBJ2-3; TRBD2 aligns across 9 bases. CDR3 length: 16 amino acids. CDR1 is SGHRS, CDR2 YFSETQ, per germline. J was trimmed by 2 bases and V by 4 bases; bases with no gene match: 8. Here the CDR3 DNA reads TGCGCCAGCAGCCCAGTAGCGGGAGCATTCACAGATACGCAGTATTTT. The encoded protein is CASSPVAGAFTDTQYF.

The chain couples TRBV19 to TRBJ2-1, with 8 bases identical to TRBD2. With V trimmed by 0 bases and J by 5 bases, 3 bases remained unmatched. The CDR3 consists of 15 residues. The germline gives CDR1 LNHDA, CDR2 SQIVND (reference sequence). DNA for the CDR3: TGTGCCAGTAGTATAGACCTGGGACTAGACAATGAGCAGTTCTTC. Protein sequence: CASSIDLGLDNEQFF.